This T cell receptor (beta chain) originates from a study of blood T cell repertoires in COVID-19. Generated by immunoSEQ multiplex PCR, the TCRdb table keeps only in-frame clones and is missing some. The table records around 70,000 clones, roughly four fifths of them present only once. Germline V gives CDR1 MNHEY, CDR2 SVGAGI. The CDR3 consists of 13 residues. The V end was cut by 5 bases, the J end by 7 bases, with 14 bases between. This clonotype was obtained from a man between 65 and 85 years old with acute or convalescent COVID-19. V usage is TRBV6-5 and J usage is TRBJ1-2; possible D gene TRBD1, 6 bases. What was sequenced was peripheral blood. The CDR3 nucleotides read TGTGCCAGCAGTAAAACAGGGACGCGTGGCTACACCTTC. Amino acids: CASSKTGTRGYTF.